This TCR beta chain was profiled in a study of T cell repertoires in cytomegalovirus infection. TCRdb re-called the reads through MiXCR, storing one row per CDR3 protein. The data hold more than 85,000 distinct CDR3 sequences, with about 25% observed a single time. The V end lost 8 bases, the J end lost 1 base, and 8 bases lay between the germline ends. This CDR3 spans 12 amino acids. Looked up from germline, CDR1 is MDHEN and CDR2 is SYDVKM. The source material was CD8+ T cells from PBMCs. The chain uses TRBV28 and TRBJ1-1; D gene unclear. This receptor was obtained from a human donor in good health (CMV status not recorded). Some clones in this sample may be carry-over from other donors' samples. CDR3: CASLGWNTEAFF. The CDR3 DNA follows: TGTGCCAGCCTGGGGTGGAACACTGAAGCTTTCTTT.